These T cell receptor beta chains were read from a single sample in a study of graft-versus-host responses after intestinal transplantation. Measured with immunoSEQ multiplex PCR; TCRdb has only the in-frame clones, and not every one. The sample includes tens of thousands of clones, approximately 92% of them seen just once. The material sequenced was PBMCs, taken 98 days after intestinal transplantation. The receptors stem from a human patient who received an intestinal transplant, so some T cells may come from the graft donor. The conserved cysteine and the conserved F or W are not part of the CDR3 here.

J gene | CDR3 length | V gene | CDR3 protein
TRBJ2-1 | 15 | TRBV7-2 | ASSSPASGGTHNEQF
TRBJ2-1 | 13 | TRBV28 | ASSPGLAGGNEQF
TRBJ2-7 | 13 | TRBV4-1 | ASSQELGQIYEQY
TRBJ1-1 | 12 | TRBV5-1 | ASSLGDWDTEAF
TRBJ1-1 | 12 | TRBV9 | ASSVDTVETEAF
TRBJ2-7 | 11 | TRBV19 | ASSIGQDYEQY
TRBJ1-1 | 12 | TRBV7-9 | ASSLDQGNTEAF
TRBJ2-1 | 13 | TRBV4-1 | ASSQDGPPEWEQF
TRBJ2-2 | 11 | TRBV2 | ASSGGNTGELF
TRBJ1-3 | 12 | TRBV6-6 | ASSSGQSGNTIY
TRBJ2-1 | 11 | TRBV27 | ASSLSTINEQF
TRBJ2-2 | 12 | TRBV6-5 | ASSESGNTGELF
TRBJ2-7 | 13 | TRBV5-1 | ASSLGGQATYEQY
TRBJ2-2 | 11 | TRBV27 | ASSPIGTGELF
TRBJ2-1 | 13 | TRBV10-3 | AITERLAGDNEQF
TRBJ1-1 | 13 | TRBV5-1 | ASSLVGSENTEAF